The rows below give T cell receptor beta chains drawn from one sample of a study of response to subunit inactivated influenza vaccine. In TCRdb, the RT-PCR reads were re-called with MiXCR into one record per CDR3 protein. Here the sample spans hundreds of thousands of distinct CDR3 sequences, 14% being singletons. Sequenced material: PBMCs from blood, taken less than 15 days before vaccination. All receptors come from a man aged 50-59 years who received an inactivated influenza vaccine. The CDR3 runs from the conserved cysteine through the conserved F or W. D genes are given only for firm matches. Clone size is stated in some rows and not others, as once, few, many or a class when expanded.

>TRBV2|NA|TRBJ2-7|many
CASRFAGYAYEQYF
TGTGCCAGCAGATTCGCGGGTTATGCCTACGAGCAGTACTTC
>TRBV30|TRBD2|TRBJ2-3|few
CAWGRGLSTDTQYF
TGTGCCTGGGGGAGGGGACTGAGCACAGATACGCAGTATTTT
>TRBV7-9|NA|TRBJ2-3|few
CASSLSLNTQYF
TGTGCCAGCAGCTTATCTTTAAATACGCAGTATTTT
>TRBV2|NA|TRBJ2-7|few
CASSGAGFYEQYF
TGTGCCAGCAGTGGGGCAGGGTTCTACGAGCAGTACTTC
>TRBV20-1|NA|TRBJ2-2|few
CSARVSRGELFF
TGCAGTGCTAGAGTCAGTCGCGGGGAGCTGTTTTTT
>TRBV2|NA|TRBJ1-5|NA
CASSLREYSNQPQHF
TGTGCCAGCAGTCTCCGGGAGTATAGCAATCAGCCCCAGCATTTT
>TRBV27|NA|TRBJ2-7|NA
CASSYTGTVGPVEQYF
TGTGCCAGCAGTTACACCGGGACTGTAGGACCAGTCGAGCAGTACTTC
>TRBV4-2|NA|TRBJ1-5|many
CASSQEPEFNQPQHF
TGTGCCAGCAGCCAAGAACCGGAGTTCAATCAGCCCCAGCATTTT
>TRBV20-1|TRBD2|TRBJ2-3|NA
CSASPSGSGTDTQYF
TGCAGTGCTAGTCCTAGCGGGAGTGGGACAGATACGCAGTATTTT
>TRBV7-9|NA|TRBJ2-2|few
CASSQRSVGTNTGELFF
TGTGCCAGCAGCCAGAGATCTGTCGGCACGAACACCGGGGAGCTGTTTTTT
>TRBV20-1|NA|TRBJ1-4|many
CSATRTRNEKLFF
TGCAGTGCTACGCGGACCCGTAATGAAAAACTGTTTTTT
>TRBV2|TRBD2|TRBJ2-7|once
CASRGTSRAYEQYF
TGTGCCAGCAGAGGGACTAGCAGGGCGTACGAGCAGTACTTC
>TRBV4-2|NA|TRBJ2-3|NA
CASSQGDRARTDTQYF
TGTGCCAGCAGCCAAGGGGATCGAGCGCGCACAGATACGCAGTATTTT
>TRBV4-3|NA|TRBJ2-3|many
CASSLGLVSDTQYF
TGCGCCAGCAGCCTGGGACTCGTTTCGGATACGCAGTATTTT